These 23 T cell receptor beta chains share one sample of origin, sequenced in a study of CD8+ T cells in alopecia areata. Extraction of RNA preceded its reverse transcription into cDNA, which served as the sequencing template. Sequencing was performed with immunoSEQ multiplex PCR; in TCRdb, only in-frame clones are kept and a portion is missing. The sample gives some 210,000 clones, 57% of which show up once; under 0.5% is in the top ten. The material sequenced was CD4+ T cells sorted from blood, taken at week 0. All receptors come from a human donor with alopecia areata.

V gene TRBV11-2 combines with J gene TRBJ1-6, with 7 bases lining up with TRBD1. Trimming at V came to 7 bases and at J to 13 bases, leaving 16 bases not matched to a gene. The CDR3 contains 15 residues. CDR1 is SGHAT and CDR2 is FQNNGV in the germline V gene. The CDR3 spells CASIDSPGGKGPLHF. DNA for the CDR3: TGTGCCAGCATCGATTCGCCAGGGGGAAAGGGCCCCCTCCACTTT.

Comment on this clone: The same CDR3 also results from other DNA sequences found in this sample. This chain joins TRBV30 and TRBJ1-3; D unclear. The CDR3 is 12 amino acids. Trimming took off 2 bases at V and 0 bases at J, with 2 bases between the two ends. CDR1 is GTSNPN, CDR2 SVGIG, per germline (reference sequence). The CDR3, as DNA: TGTGCCTGGAGTCCCTCTGGAAACACCATATATTTT. Translating it yields CAWSPSGNTIYF.

V and J are TRBV6-1 and TRBJ2-3; D is perhaps TRBD2 (6 bases). The ends were cut back, 0 bases at V and 2 bases at J, with 15 bases in the middle. The CDR3 spans 17 residues. Germline values: CDR1 MNHNS, CDR2 SASEGT. This CDR3 reads CASSEALPGGPTDTQYF. Written as DNA, the CDR3 is TGTGCCAGCAGTGAAGCGCTTCCCGGGGGACCCACAGATACGCAGTATTTT.

The V and J genes are TRBV19 and TRBJ2-7, with 7 bases aligning to TRBD2. The CDR3 is 14 residues long. Germline loops: CDR1 LNHDA, CDR2 SQIVND (reference sequence). The J segment lost 4 bases and the V segment lost 5 bases, leaving 8 bases of the junction unmatched. This CDR3 is CASSPSGLLYEQYF. The CDR3 region has the DNA TGTGCCAGTAGTCCCTCGGGACTACTTTACGAGCAGTACTTC.

This clone was seen a few times. This chain's CDR3 is CASSLVYGGLNIQYF. DNA for the CDR3: TGTGCCAGCAGCTTGGTGTACGGGGGCCTAAACATTCAGTACTTC. This rearrangement joins TRBV5-5 to TRBJ2-4, with D perhaps being TRBD1 or TRBD2 (6 bases each). CDR3 length: 15 residues. In germline, CDR1 is SGHKS, CDR2 YYEKEE (reference sequence). Trimming shortened V by 0 bases and J by 6 bases, and 13 bases separated the two germline ends.

The chain links TRBV29-1 to TRBJ1-1; possible D gene TRBD1, 6 bases. Germline V lookup: CDR1 SQVTM, CDR2 ANQGSEA. This CDR3 has 13 amino acids. V lost 5 bases and J lost 3, with 13 bases in between. The CDR3 nucleotides read TGCAGCGTTTTCACTCAGGGGCACACTGAAGCTTTCTTT. This encodes CSVFTQGHTEAFF.

This clone was recorded a few times. The genes are TRBV2 and TRBJ1-1; D ambiguous. The germline V gene encodes CDR1 SNHLY and CDR2 FYNNEI. This CDR3 is 14 amino acids long. V was trimmed by 0 bases and J by 1 base, leaving 6 bases between them. The CDR3 DNA follows: TGTGCCAGCAGTGAAGCACGGCAGAACACTGAAGCTTTCTTT. Translated, it gives CASSEARQNTEAFF.

This chain links TRBV15 with TRBJ2-5; D unresolved. V was pared by 3 bases and J by 2 bases, with 7 bases between. This CDR3 region has 13 residues. Germline CDR1 LNHNV, CDR2 YYDKDF (reference sequence). The CDR3 DNA follows: TGTGCCACCAGCAGGGGCCAACAAGAGACCCAGTACTTC. It is translated as CATSRGQQETQYF.

The sample holds a few counts of this clone. V usage is TRBV10-2 and J usage is TRBJ1-5; a possible D gene is TRBD1 (5 bases). The germline V gene encodes CDR1 WSHSY and CDR2 SAAADI. Trimming removed 0 bases at V and 9 bases at J, with 15 bases between. The CDR3 runs to 15 residues. The CDR3 nucleotides read TGCGCCAGCAGTGAGTCGGGCAGGGCTTTTGGGCCCCAGCATTTT. Its translation: CASSESGRAFGPQHF.

The chain recombines TRBV7-6 with TRBJ1-6; D remains unclear. Trimming shortened V by 5 bases and J by 6 bases, and 8 bases separated the two germline ends. The CDR3 consists of 13 residues. CDR1 SGHVS and CDR2 FNYEAQ come from the germline V gene. CDR3 nucleotides: TGTGCCAGCAGCCACGGACGTAATTCACCCCTCCACTTT. It yields the protein CASSHGRNSPLHF.

The J gene is TRBJ2-3, the V gene TRBV4-1, with D perhaps TRBD2 (5 bases). CDR1 is MGHRA and CDR2 is YSYEKL in the germline V gene. V shed 7 bases and J shed 0 bases, with 14 bases lying between them. The CDR3 consists of 15 residues. In DNA form, the CDR3 reads TGCGCCAGCACCCGTCTGGACTCTAGCACAGATACGCAGTATTTT. This sequence encodes CASTRLDSSTDTQYF.

The V call is TRBV5-4, the J call TRBJ1-1; 8 nucleotides agree with TRBD1. Germline CDR1 is SGHNT and CDR2 is YYREEE (reference sequence). The length of the CDR3 is 16 residues. Germline trimming cut 3 bases from V and 1 base from J; bases unmatched to any gene: 8. In DNA, the CDR3 is TGTGCCAGCAGCTGGGGGACAGGCTATCCGAACACTGAAGCTTTCTTT. Protein product: CASSWGTGYPNTEAFF.

The chain joins TRBV6-5 to TRBJ1-3; no firm D call. Germline V gene lookup returns CDR1 MNHEY and CDR2 SVGAGI. This CDR3 has 13 amino acids. Trimming removed 6 bases at V and 0 bases at J, with 6 bases between. CDR3 nucleotides: TGTGCCAGCAGGTACACCTCTGGAAACACCATATATTTT. Residues: CASRYTSGNTIYF.

V usage is TRBV7-9 and J usage is TRBJ1-4; D is unclear. Trimming took off 5 bases at V and 8 bases at J, with 9 bases between the two ends. The CDR3 runs 12 residues. CDR1 SEHNR and CDR2 FQNEAQ come from the germline V gene (reference sequence). The CDR3 DNA reads as TGTGCCAGCAGCCTCTCCGAAGAAAAACTGTTTTTT. This codes for CASSLSEEKLFF.

This chain connects TRBV5-1 to TRBJ1-6; TRBD1 might be the D (5 bases). Germline V gives CDR1 SGHRS, CDR2 YFSETQ. The V end was cut by 1 base, the J end by 10 bases, with 18 bases between. CDR3 length equals 16 residues. In DNA form, the CDR3 reads TGCGCCAGCAGCTTGAATCCCGGGACCGAGGGATCACCCCTCCACTTT. Protein sequence: CASSLNPGTEGSPLHF.

The chain uses TRBV29-1 and TRBJ2-7; 7 nucleotides line up with TRBD1. After removal of 7 bases from V and 4 bases from J, the junction contained 7 bases not matched to a gene. Germline values: CDR1 SQVTM, CDR2 ANQGSEA. This CDR3 comprises 12 residues. CDR3 nucleotide sequence: TGCAGCGCAACAGGGGTGAGATACGAGCAGTACTTC. Amino acid sequence: CSATGVRYEQYF.

This chain joins TRBV10-3 and TRBJ2-5; the D gene is possibly TRBD1 (5 bases). This CDR3 region has 13 residues. Germline V CDR1 and CDR2: ENHRY, SYGVKD. Deletions cut 6 bases from V and 4 bases from J, with 12 bases between. CDR3 sequence reads: CAIRGQGSETQYF. CDR3 DNA sequence: TGTGCCATCAGAGGCCAGGGATCAGAGACCCAGTACTTC.

The gene calls are TRBV30 and TRBJ2-1; no reliable D call. The CDR3 extends over 13 amino acids. V dropped 1 base and J dropped 7 bases, with 11 bases sitting between them. Looked up from germline, CDR1 is GTSNPN and CDR2 is SVGIG (reference sequence). The CDR3 protein is CAWSATKMNEQFF. The CDR3, as DNA: TGTGCCTGGAGTGCGACGAAGATGAATGAGCAGTTCTTC.

The sample holds a few counts of this clone. The chain carries TRBV7-9 and TRBJ1-2, with D perhaps TRBD1 (5 bases). The germline V gene has CDR1 SEHNR and CDR2 FQNEAQ (reference sequence). CDR3 length: 15 residues. V lost 4 bases to trimming and J lost 7 bases, with 19 bases between them. CDR3 residues: CASSSMSGPEGGYTF. The CDR3 coding sequence is TGTGCCAGCAGCTCTATGTCGGGACCGGAGGGTGGCTACACCTTC. Based on the CDR3 plus reference TRBV7-9 and TRBJ1-2, the full variable domain is DTGVSQNPRHKITKRGQNVTFRCDPISEHNRLYWYRQTLGQGPEFLTYFQNEAQLEKSRLLSDRFSAERPKGSFSTLEIQRTEQGDSAMYLCASSSMSGPEGGYTFGSGTRLTVV.

The gene calls are TRBV7-2 and TRBJ1-2; D ambiguous. This CDR3 has 15 residues. Germline assignment: CDR1 SGHTA and CDR2 FQGNSA. Trimming pared 2 bases from V and 4 bases from J, leaving 14 bases between. The CDR3 nucleotides read TGTGCCAGCAGCTTAACGAGGATCGACGGCTATGGCTACACCTTC. This gives the protein CASSLTRIDGYGYTF.

This chain uses TRBV7-6 with TRBJ2-2, with D perhaps matching TRBD1 or TRBD2 (5 bases each). CDR1 and CDR2 (germline): SGHVS, FNYEAQ. The ends were cut back, 7 bases at V and 5 bases at J, with 14 bases in the middle. The CDR3 runs 14 residues. The CDR3 loop reads CASTDLWGTGELFF. CDR3 DNA: TGTGCCAGCACCGACCTCTGGGGGACCGGGGAGCTGTTTTTT.

This clone was counted a few times. The gene calls are TRBV6-5 and TRBJ2-7; D tentatively fits TRBD1 or TRBD2 (5 bases each). V shed 4 bases and J shed 5 bases, with 15 bases lying between them. CDR3 length equals 14 residues. Germline CDR1 is MNHEY and CDR2 is SVGAGI. The CDR3 bases are TGTGCCAGCAGTTCGCCTGGGGGAAAGAACGAGCAGTACTTC. This codes for CASSSPGGKNEQYF.

This clone was seen just once. This sequence joins TRBV13 and TRBJ1-6; D perhaps matches TRBD1 (6 bases). V lost 2 bases, J lost 7 bases, and 9 bases lay in between. This CDR3 has 14 residues. Germline V lookup: CDR1 PRHDT, CDR2 FYEKMQ (reference sequence). Here the CDR3 reads CASSLNRANSPLHF. The CDR3 DNA follows: TGTGCCAGCAGCTTAAACAGGGCCAATTCACCCCTCCACTTT.